The TCR beta chain described here comes from a study of vaccination and CD4 T cells after COVID-19. Study information: Cells received overlapping spike peptides from SARS-CoV-2, HCoV-NL63, HCoV-OC43 and HCoV-229E as stimulation.

Cultured CD4+ T cells had their DNA profiled by the Oncomine TCR Beta short-read assay. TCRdb re-derived calls from the PCR reads in MiXCR, one entry per CDR3 protein. The table has fewer than 2,500 distinct CDR3 sequences, approximately 60% seen once. Notes on this clonotype: Its antigen remains unidentified.

Study-level results: For SARS-CoV-2-reactive clonotypes, the median went from approximately 21 to 38, a nonsignificant increase. Relatively small numbers of convalescent patients were studied, with no early post-infection timepoints included.

Treatment noted: 10-day PBMC culture with coronavirus spike peptide pools or control peptides (ViraFEST assay). Investigators obtained the unexposed donor's CD4+ T cells before the COVID-19 pandemic (2011-2018). ViraFEST used peptide pools to expand antigen-specific T cells before TCR sequencing. Germline CDR1 reads MNHEY; CDR2 reads SVGEGT. The CDR3 consists of 14 residues. With 5 bases removed from V and 2 bases from J, the gap between germline ends came to 13 bases. The chain links TRBV6-2 or TRBV6-3 to TRBJ2-7; no clear D. The sample was CD4+ T cells from blood, cultured in vitro. This TCR derives from a human donor in good health. The CDR3 DNA reads TGTGCCAGCAGTAGCTATAGGTTGGCCTACGAGCAGTACTTC. It is translated as CASSSYRLAYEQYF.